This paragraph covers one TCR beta chain sequence. This clonotype was recorded at least ten times. Its antigen remains undetermined. No much larger clonotype is one base removed from it; base qualities were not supplied. The 39 donors, aged about 6 to 90 years, were systemically healthy Caucasian individuals from Russia. Each donor gave 9 to 10 milliliters of peripheral blood, collected into EDTA-treated Vacutainer tubes. PBMCs were isolated by Ficoll-Paque density-gradient centrifugation, with at least 6 million obtained per sample. Total RNA, at least 6 micrograms per sample, was extracted from PBMCs with Trizol reagent. For every donor, flow cytometry on a PBMC aliquot measured the percentage of naive CD45RAhigh/CD27high T cells. This sample is drawn from a study of blood T cells in healthy people across ages (dated by TCRdb to the mid-2010s). With respect to the entire study: In model experiments, template switching captured roughly one uniquely barcoded TCR beta cDNA molecule for every two T cells. Using deep sequencing normalized with unique cDNA molecular identifiers, the study measured how TCR beta repertoire diversity changes with age. The donors were split into four age groups: young (average 16 years), middle-aged (roughly 39), aged (approximately 59) and long-lived (over 75). The study analyzed two additional independent replicas of 1 million unique cDNA reads from the same blood draw for two donors, one aged 18 to 30 and one aged 80 or older. What the work shows at the level of the full study, not this receptor alone: Compared with the aged group, the long-lived group had more naive CD4+ T cells, fewer expanded clones and increased TCR diversity, suggesting age selection. Because the CMV infection status of the donors was unknown, age-related changes in expanded clonotypes may potentially have been confounded. The percentage of naive T cells measured by flow cytometry correlated strongly with observed TCR beta diversity. As age increased, observed TCR beta diversity per million T cells dropped in a roughly linear way, and a significant reduction was already evident by age approximately 40. Conclusive comparison of naive and antigen-experienced compartments was prevented by the profiling of bulk unsorted PBMCs. Estimates of total diversity based on one million sequenced T cells were regarded as lower bounds and as underestimates.

Taken from cysteine to phenylalanine, the CDR3 has 13 residues. The CDR3 DNA has 39 bases and is translated from base 1. At the junction V is shortened by 5 bases and J by 1 base, with 9 bases in between. Reading the germline V gene (reference sequence) gives CDR1 SEHNR and CDR2 FQNEAQ. Receptor amplification or capture employed 5' RACE. Sequencing instrument: Illumina HiSeq 2500. The second PCR ran for roughly 7 to 12 cycles and used a J-beta primer mix along with a sample-barcoded 5' primer. A unique molecular identifier was introduced onto each TCR beta cDNA molecule by a template-switch 5' adaptor carrying 12 random nucleotides. At least 2.5 million CDR3-containing paired-end reads were obtained from each sample. First-strand cDNA synthesis was performed from all RNA using the Mint cDNA synthesis kit, with priming by a TRBC-specific oligonucleotide. After uracil-DNA glycosylase treatment, a first 18-cycle PCR used universal primers M1SS and BC2_uni_R on all cDNA. From the authors' description of their analysis: For normalization, 1 million high-quality reads, each with a distinct molecular identifier, were randomly selected from each sample. Instead of being binned into consensus sequences, reads with shared molecular identifiers were discarded. MiTCR, set to a Q25 quality threshold and the strictest error-elimination algorithm, was used for CDR3 identification, clonotype clustering and error correction. A nonparametric unseen species model with Euler transformation was used to estimate lower-bound total TCR beta diversity. The public reads were reprocessed in TCRdb via fastp at Q25 and MiXCR, keeping in-frame beta chains. Here each entry gathers all rows of one CDR3 protein and keeps the most common genes and DNA. The V and J calls and clone size are TCRdb's, not the authors'. A total of over 500,000 distinct CDR3 sequences appear in this sample, about 25% of them only once. Over 3.5% of the sample is in the top ten clones.

This same sample was also taken into another study, of T cells of mothers and their children. As described in the second report: The donors were nine systemically healthy Caucasian individuals, made up of three mothers and their six children. cDNA synthesis consumed the entire amount of extracted RNA, loaded at 1.5 ug RNA in each 15 ul reaction. Sample barcodes and 2-4 random nucleotides were added via the M1S primer in the second PCR. Each mother yielded over 9.5 million TCR beta CDR3 reads and each child 2.5 million to 3 million reads. Thymic selection shapes the output of TCR recombination in a similar way in related and unrelated pairs, and inherited differences have a minor effect. Normalized repertoire overlap was always slightly but never significantly higher in related than unrelated mother-child pairs. No persistent microchimeric T cell clones were detected, at a sensitivity of roughly 100 clones per million clonotypes. The study used deep NGS to compare TCR beta repertoires of mothers and children, seeking features distinguishing related mother-child pairs from unrelated individuals. The mean age was about 37 +/- 4 years for the mothers and approximately 11 +/- 4 years for the children. After adapter ligation with NEBNext reagents, the libraries were sequenced on Illumina HiSeq 2000 with 100+100 nt paired-end reads. To prevent cross-contamination, the mother and child libraries were prepared one month apart and sequenced in separate runs. For each donor, between about 450,000 and 2,300,000 distinct TCR beta clonotypes were identified. Naive TCR beta clonotypes were estimated from low-frequency clonotypes matched to each donor's FACS-determined naive share, without sorting.

Sequences were obtained from blood. The chain uses TRBV7-9 and TRBJ2-7, with the D gene call left open. This clonotype was sampled from a boy aged 2 to 10 in good health. This receptor has the CDR3 CASSPPGSYEQYF. The nucleotide sequence reads as follows: TGTGCCAGCAGCCCCCCTGGATCCTACGAGCAGTACTTC.